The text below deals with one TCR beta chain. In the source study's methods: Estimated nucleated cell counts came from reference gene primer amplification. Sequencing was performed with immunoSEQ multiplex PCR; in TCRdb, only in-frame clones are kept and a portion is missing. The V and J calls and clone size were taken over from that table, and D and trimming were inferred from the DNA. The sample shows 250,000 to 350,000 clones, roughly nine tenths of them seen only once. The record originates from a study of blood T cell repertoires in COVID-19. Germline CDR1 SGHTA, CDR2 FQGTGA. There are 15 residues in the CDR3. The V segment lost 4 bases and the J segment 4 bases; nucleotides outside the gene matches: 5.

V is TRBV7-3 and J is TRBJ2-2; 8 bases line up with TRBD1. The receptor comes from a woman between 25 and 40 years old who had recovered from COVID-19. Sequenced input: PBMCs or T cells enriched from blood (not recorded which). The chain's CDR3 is CASSSRGLGTGELFF. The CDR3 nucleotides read TGTGCCAGCAGCTCCAGGGGGCTGGGCACCGGGGAGCTGTTTTTT.